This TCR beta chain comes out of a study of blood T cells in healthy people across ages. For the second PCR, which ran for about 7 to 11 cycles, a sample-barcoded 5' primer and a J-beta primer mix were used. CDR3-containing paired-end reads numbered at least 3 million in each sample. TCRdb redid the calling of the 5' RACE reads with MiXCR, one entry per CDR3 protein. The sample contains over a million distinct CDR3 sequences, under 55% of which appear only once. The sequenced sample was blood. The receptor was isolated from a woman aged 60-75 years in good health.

The CDR3: CASSFLRGDHYGYTF. The CDR3 region has the DNA TGTGCCAGCAGTTTTCTCAGGGGCGATCACTATGGCTACACCTTC. The chain carries TRBV27 and TRBJ1-2, with D possibly matching TRBD1 (6 bases). Trimming removed 3 bases at V and 3 bases at J, with 14 bases between. The germline CDR1 and CDR2 sequences are MNHEY and SMNVEV (reference sequence). This CDR3 comprises 15 residues.